This T cell receptor beta chain was found in a study of regulatory T cells in long-lasting Graves disease. Time point in this sample: newly diagnosed GD, antithyroid drugs for less than 3 months. The TCR library was made from RNA extracted from PBMCs. Library construction for TCR beta used iRepertoire HTBI primers and Arm-PCR of CDR3 regions. From the multiplex PCR reads, TCRdb called clonotypes with MiXCR, one entry per CDR3 protein. The table lists roughly 510,000 distinct CDR3 sequences, about 16% of them singletons. Trimming shortened V by 2 bases and J by 8 bases, and 12 bases separated the two germline ends. CDR3 length equals 13 residues. Germline V gives CDR1 MNHEY, CDR2 SVGAGI. These data are also associated with another study on T cells in Graves' hyperthyroidism and ophthalmopathy. That source notes: Newly diagnosed patients aged 18 to 65 had hyperthyroidism of under 2 months' duration. Most thyroid-expanded clonotypes above 0.001 were also found in blood.

The sample in question was peripheral blood mononuclear cells (PBMCs), obtained at new diagnosis, from a patient treated with antithyroid drugs. The receptor was isolated from a man aged 18 to 29 with Graves disease. This sequence joins TRBV6-5 and TRBJ1-2; unclear D gene. In DNA, the CDR3 is TGTGCCAGCAGTTACACGGCGCGAAGGGGCTACACCTTC. Its protein product is CASSYTARRGYTF.